This TCR beta chain was recorded in a study of blood T cell repertoires in COVID-19. Overall study context: T cells, B-cell-depleted T cells, or PBMCs supplied cDNA or gDNA.

This clone was detected only a few times. TCRdb's copy holds only in-frame clones and misses some; the assay was immunoSEQ multiplex PCR. The data hold about 210,000 clones, with around 82% observed a single time. Enrollees, roughly 18 to 90 years old, lived in about two dozen US areas. Participants' reported clinical history set cohort assignment. Germline V gene data show CDR1 as MNHEY and CDR2 as SMNVEV (reference sequence). CDR3 length equals 15 residues. Trimming took 2 bases from V and 7 from J; bases not matched to a gene: 8. This chain uses TRBV27 with TRBJ1-2, with 9 nucleotides matching TRBD1. The receptor was isolated from a man younger than 40 with acute COVID-19. Source material: PBMCs or T cells enriched from blood (not recorded which). The CDR3: CASSLLPGQGSGYTF. As DNA, the CDR3 is TGTGCCAGCAGTTTACTCCCGGGACAGGGTAGTGGCTACACCTTC.